This paragraph reports one TCR beta chain. After removal of 4 bases from V and 9 bases from J, the junction contained 9 bases not matched to a gene. The CDR3 sequence is 14 residues long. CDR1 and CDR2 from the germline V gene are SGDLS and YYNGEE. The sample comes from a study of OX40 agonist ivuxolimab in advanced cancers. Across the whole study: The study enrolled dose-escalation patients with hepatocellular carcinoma, melanoma, renal cell or head and neck cancer. Under the entry rules, prior anti-PD-1, anti-PD-L1 or anti-CTLA-4 therapy was allowed, and less than 50% had some.

The method was immunoSEQ multiplex PCR; TCRdb's version includes in-frame clones alone and lacks a portion of them. The sample holds around 53,000 clones, 85% to 90% seen once. The sequencing used CD4+ or CD8+ T cells sorted from blood, collected in a trial of the OX40 agonist ivuxolimab. This clonotype originated in an adult with an advanced solid tumor such as melanoma, head and neck, liver or kidney cancer. V is TRBV9 and J is TRBJ2-1; 8 positions match TRBD2. This CDR3 reads CASSSRSGGAEQFF. CDR3 sequence (DNA): TGTGCCAGCAGCTCCAGGAGCGGGGGAGCTGAGCAGTTCTTC.